This T cell receptor (beta chain) originates from a study of cytomegalovirus exposure and HLA in healthy donors. Primers included in the PCR were 60 Vbeta and 13 Jbeta primers. Clones were sequenced by immunoSEQ multiplex PCR, and TCRdb holds only the in-frame ones, with some missing. The table has tens of thousands of clones, 62% seen once; the top ten hold about 4.7%. Whereas donors were nominally healthy upon sampling, unrecorded immune exposures were probable. CDR1 and CDR2 (germline): SQVTM, ANQGSEA. The CDR3 extends over 14 amino acids. The V end lost 0 bases, the J end lost 4 bases, and 12 bases lay between the germline ends.

The gene calls are TRBV29-1 and TRBJ1-2; the D is unclear. Sequencing input: PBMCs. This clonotype originated in a male donor in good health and CMV-seropositive. CDR3 coding DNA: TGCAGCGTTGAAGAGGAAACTACAATCTATGGCTACACCTTC. Its protein is CSVEEETTIYGYTF. The full variable domain, its missing parts supplied by reference TRBV29-1 and TRBJ1-2, is SAVISQKPSRDICQRGTSLTIQCQVDSQVTMMFWYRQQPGQSLTLIATANQGSEATYESGFVIDKFPISRPNLTFSTLTVSNMSPEDSSIYLCSVEEETTIYGYTFGSGTRLTVV.